The clone carrying this T cell receptor beta chain was counted once. The repertoire was sequenced with immunoSEQ multiplex PCR; TCRdb's copy has only in-frame clones and lacks some. This table has a few hundred thousand clones, around 77% appearing once. These data are taken from a study of shared clonotypes between healthy human individuals. CDR3 length equals 14 residues. In germline, CDR1 is SEHNR, CDR2 FQNEAQ (reference sequence). The V gene end was trimmed by 5 bases and the J gene end by 10 bases; junction bases not matched to a gene: 8. V is TRBV7-9 and J is TRBJ2-1; TRBD2 matches at 10 bases. The sequencing input was PBMCs. This clonotype was obtained from a woman between 40 and 50 years old in good health. Some clones in this sample may be carry-over from other donors' samples. The CDR3 bases are TGTGCCAGCAGCAACCCAGCGGGAGGGGGAGAGCAGTTCTTC. Translation gives CASSNPAGGGEQFF.